The clone carrying this TCR beta chain appeared many times. Antigen specificity is unknown. In the original analysis: The authors used CDR3 differences across clinicopathological groups to build a distant-metastasis classifier for papillary thyroid cancer. With MiXCR, TCRdb called clones anew from the PCR reads. The V and J calls and clone size are TCRdb's, not the authors'. In the table there are tens of thousands of clones, approximately 24% of which are singletons. This sample was included in a study of metastatic and nonmetastatic thyroid tumors. The wider study: Blood and tumor or nodule tissue repertoires from malignant and benign thyroid patients were compared.

Notes on the study in general: The reported finding was significantly higher TCR beta diversity in malignant thyroid tumors relative to benign nodules, in blood and tumor.

Thyroid surgery took place with no prior treatment in any patient. Looked up from germline, CDR1 is MNHNS and CDR2 is SASEGT. Trimming left V 5 bases short and J 5 bases short, with 12 bases between. The CDR3 runs to 13 residues. The TCR originated in a female donor with papillary thyroid cancer or a benign thyroid nodule (not recorded which). Some clones in this sample may be carry-over from other donors' samples. The sequencing sample was made of blood. The chain couples TRBV6-1 to TRBJ2-5, with unresolved D. The CDR3 nucleotides read TGTGCCAGCAGTTCTCGGAATAGGGAGACCCAGTACTTC. Residues: CASSSRNRETQYF.